Shown below are 22 T cell receptor beta chains from a single sample sequenced in a study of OX40 agonist ivuxolimab in advanced cancers. Libraries were prepared by immunoSEQ multiplex PCR; TCRdb keeps only in-frame clonotypes and omits some of them. The top ten hold approximately 4.2% of the sample, which has about 95,000 clones, under 85% seen once. The sequenced sample was CD4+ or CD8+ T cells sorted from blood, obtained in a trial of the OX40 agonist ivuxolimab. The receptors stem from an adult with an advanced solid tumor such as melanoma, head and neck, liver or kidney cancer.

The chain recombines TRBV4-1 with TRBJ1-6; D perhaps matches TRBD1 (5 bases). This CDR3 is built from 17 residues. Germline CDR1 and CDR2: MGHRA and YSYEKL. V gave up 1 base and J gave up 9 bases, with 19 bases separating them. CDR3 nucleotides: TGCGCCAGCAGCCAAGGCGCCATTACGTGGGGGATTTCACCCCTCCACTTT. It codes for CASSQGAITWGISPLHF.

The chain links TRBV9 to TRBJ2-3; D tentatively reads TRBD1 or TRBD2 (5 bases each). The CDR3 loop spans 15 amino acids. V lost 3 bases and J 0 bases, leaving 11 bases between the germline ends. Germline CDR1 SGDLS, CDR2 YYNGEE. In DNA form, the CDR3 reads TGTGCCAGCAGCGCCGGGACGGGGAGCACAGATACGCAGTATTTT. Protein product: CASSAGTGSTDTQYF.

This clone was seen only a few times. The CDR3 region is CASNNQREDYEQYF. Written as DNA, the CDR3 is TGTGCCAGCAACAATCAGCGGGAGGACTACGAGCAGTACTTC. This rearrangement joins TRBV28 to TRBJ2-7; 9 positions match TRBD2. The CDR3 spans 14 residues. CDR1 MDHEN and CDR2 SYDVKM come from the germline V gene. The V segment lost 7 bases and the J segment 3 bases; nucleotides outside the gene matches: 7.

The chain carries TRBV5-8 and TRBJ1-2, with D possibly TRBD1 on 5 matching bases. The CDR3 loop spans 14 amino acids. Germline V gene sequence: CDR1 SGHTS, CDR2 YDEGEE. The V end was cut by 2 bases, the J end by 4 bases, with 12 bases between. The CDR3 region is CASSFRQSPYGYTF. In nucleotides, the CDR3 is TGTGCCAGCAGCTTCCGACAGTCCCCCTATGGCTACACCTTC.

Here the CDR3 reads CASRLTNEKLFF. The CDR3 nucleotides are TGTGCCAGCAGGCTAACTAATGAAAAACTGTTTTTT. The V and J genes are TRBV28 and TRBJ1-4, with D uncertain. CDR3 length: 12 amino acids. Germline CDR1 MDHEN, CDR2 SYDVKM. V lost 6 bases and J 1 base, leaving 3 bases between the germline ends. The full variable domain, rest sourced from reference TRBV28 and TRBJ1-4, is DVKVTQSSRYLVKRTGEKVFLECVQDMDHENMFWYRQDPGLGLRLIYFSYDVKMKEKGDIPEGYSVSREKKERFSLILESASTNQTSMYLCASRLTNEKLFFGSGTQLSVL.

The chain carries TRBV7-9 and TRBJ2-7; 7 nucleotides agree with TRBD1. Germline lookup yields CDR1 SEHNR and CDR2 FQNEAQ (reference sequence). The CDR3 has 13 amino acids. V lost 3 bases and J lost 3; bases outside the gene matches: 2. The CDR3 DNA reads as TGTGCCAGCAGCTTGACAGGGAACTACGAGCAGTACTTC. Translation: CASSLTGNYEQYF.

The chain has TRBV9 and TRBJ1-5, with unresolved D. The V end was cut by 4 bases, the J end by 1 base, with 12 bases between. The CDR3 covers 15 residues. CDR1 and CDR2 (germline): SGDLS, YYNGEE. In DNA form, the CDR3 reads TGTGCCAGCAGCACCCAGGACGGGAGCAATCAGCCCCAGCATTTT. Translated: CASSTQDGSNQPQHF. The whole variable domain, filled in from reference TRBV9 and TRBJ1-5, reads DSGVTQTPKHLITATGQRVTLRCSPRSGDLSVYWYQQSLDQGLQFLIQYYNGEERAKGNILERFSAQQFPDLHSELNLSSLELGDSALYFCASSTQDGSNQPQHFGDGTRLSIL.

The rearrangement uses TRBV11-3 and TRBJ2-5, with 7 bases that match TRBD1. The CDR3 runs 13 residues. J lost 3 bases, V lost 4 bases, and 2 bases had no gene match. CDR1 and CDR2 from the germline V gene are SGHNT and YENEEA. CDR3 protein: CASSSDREETQYF. For the CDR3, the DNA is TGTGCCAGCAGCTCTGACAGGGAAGAGACCCAGTACTTC.

The chain uses TRBV27 and TRBJ2-7, with D tentatively TRBD1 or TRBD2 (5 bases each). From germline, CDR1 is MNHEY and CDR2 SMNVEV (reference sequence). This CDR3 is built from 14 residues. Trimming took 5 bases from V and 1 from J, leaving 12 bases between them. CDR3 in amino acids: CASSRRDGSYEQYF. As DNA, the CDR3 is TGTGCCAGCAGTAGAAGGGACGGATCCTACGAGCAGTACTTC.

The chain carries TRBV5-1 and TRBJ1-3, with D perhaps TRBD1 (6 bases). V lost 4 bases to trimming and J lost 0 bases, with 11 bases between them. The CDR3 runs 15 residues. Per germline, CDR1 SGHRS and CDR2 YFSETQ. CDR3 residues: CASSAGAVSGNTIYF. CDR3 nucleotides: TGCGCCAGCAGCGCGGGGGCTGTCTCTGGAAACACCATATATTTT.

The V call is TRBV5-6, the J call TRBJ2-7; 10 bases agree with TRBD2. The CDR3 length is 16 residues. Germline CDR1 and CDR2: SGHDT and YYEEEE. Trimming cost V 1 base and J 2 bases; bases outside gene matches: 6. The CDR3 region is CASSLRKREGPYEQYF. The CDR3 DNA reads TGTGCCAGCAGCTTGAGGAAGCGGGAGGGACCCTACGAGCAGTACTTC.

V usage is TRBV6-4 and J usage is TRBJ2-1, with D perhaps TRBD1 or TRBD2 (5 bases each). This CDR3 is 13 amino acids long. The germline V and J ends were trimmed by 6 bases and 7 bases, with 13 bases remaining between them. The germline V gene encodes CDR1 MRHNA and CDR2 SNTAGT. Here the CDR3 reads CASSSGAQNEQFF. The CDR3 coding sequence is TGTGCCAGCAGCTCCGGGGCGCAGAATGAGCAGTTCTTC.

The CDR3 loop reads CASSPKYGTRLYEQYF. CDR3 sequence (DNA): TGTGCCAGCAGCCCAAAGTACGGGACTAGATTATACGAGCAGTACTTC. The rearrangement links TRBV11-3 to TRBJ2-7, with 8 bases that match TRBD2. The CDR3 loop spans 16 amino acids. V was pared by 5 bases and J by 4 bases, with 13 bases of the junction left unmatched. CDR1 and CDR2 (germline): SGHNT, YENEEA.

Notes on this clone: The same CDR3 can be traced to other DNA sequences in this sample. The chain has TRBV10-1 and TRBJ2-3; 7 bases align to TRBD1. This CDR3 spans 15 amino acids. The J segment lost 1 base and the V segment lost 3 bases, leaving 4 bases of the junction unmatched. Germline V gives CDR1 WNHNN, CDR2 SYGVQD (reference sequence). CDR3 sequence: CASSESGGRTDTQYF. The DNA for the CDR3 is TGCGCCAGCAGTGAATCAGGGGGTCGCACAGATACGCAGTATTTT.

This chain uses TRBV19 with TRBJ2-1; TRBD2 agrees at 7 bases. The CDR3 contains 15 residues. CDR1 and CDR2 from the germline V gene are LNHDA and SQIVND (reference sequence). V gave up 5 bases and J gave up 3 bases; unmatched junction bases: 7. The CDR3 here is CASSPMGGSYNEQFF. CDR3 coding DNA: TGTGCCAGTAGTCCGATGGGGGGGAGCTACAATGAGCAGTTCTTC.

The chain uses TRBV6-6 and TRBJ1-2; D gene ambiguous. CDR1 and CDR2 from the germline V gene are MNHNY and SVGAGI (reference sequence). V dropped 3 bases and J dropped 5 bases, with 10 bases sitting between them. The CDR3 covers 13 residues. CDR3 nucleotide sequence: TGTGCCAGCAGTTATGGGGAAGGGTATGGCTACACCTTC. It is translated as CASSYGEGYGYTF.

J is TRBJ2-2 and V is TRBV15; 11 nucleotides agree with TRBD2. Germline assignment: CDR1 LNHNV and CDR2 YYDKDF (reference sequence). The trim removed 6 bases at V and 0 bases at J, leaving 6 bases unmatched. This CDR3 contains 17 residues. The CDR3 is CATSKGLAAANTGELFF. As DNA, the CDR3 is TGTGCCACCAGTAAGGGACTAGCGGCGGCGAACACCGGGGAGCTGTTTTTT.

The chain is built from TRBV7-9 and TRBJ2-2, with 8 bases matching TRBD2. V lost 5 bases, J lost 0 bases, and 2 bases stayed unmatched. The CDR3 covers 15 residues. Germline lookup yields CDR1 SEHNR and CDR2 FQNEAQ (reference sequence). The CDR3 nucleotides read TGTGCCAGCAGCGCGGGACTAGCGAACACCGGGGAGCTGTTTTTT. Its translation is CASSAGLANTGELFF. Variable domain in full (rest from reference TRBV7-9 and TRBJ2-2): DTGVSQNPRHKITKRGQNVTFRCDPISEHNRLYWYRQTLGQGPEFLTYFQNEAQLEKSRLLSDRFSAERPKGSFSTLEIQRTEQGDSAMYLCASSAGLANTGELFFGEGSRLTVL.

This chain connects TRBV27 to TRBJ1-1; 9 bases fit TRBD1. Losses at the gene ends were 5 bases for V and 6 bases for J; bases not matched to a gene: 10. CDR1 and CDR2 (germline): MNHEY, SMNVEV (reference sequence). CDR3 size: 15 residues. The CDR3 is CASSAHRGRWSEAFF. Here the CDR3 DNA reads TGTGCCAGCAGTGCTCACAGGGGGCGCTGGTCTGAAGCTTTCTTT.

The chain couples TRBV7-2 to TRBJ2-7; 10 nucleotides align to TRBD1. V shed 5 bases and J 3 bases; nucleotides not matched to a gene: 4. Germline assignment: CDR1 SGHTA and CDR2 FQGNSA. The CDR3 runs to 14 residues. The CDR3: CASSPWTGGYEQYF. The CDR3 bases are TGTGCCAGCAGCCCCTGGACAGGGGGCTACGAGCAGTACTTC.

This chain joins TRBV14 and TRBJ2-4; 8 bases match TRBD2. The CDR3 is 18 amino acids. Germline V lookup: CDR1 SGHDN, CDR2 FVKESK. The V gene end was trimmed by 2 bases and the J gene end by 3 bases; junction bases not matched to a gene: 12. CDR3 sequence: CASSQWKGLADDKNIQYF. DNA of the CDR3: TGTGCCAGCAGCCAATGGAAAGGACTAGCTGATGACAAAAACATTCAGTACTTC.

This chain's CDR3 is CASSPLEGRDTQYF. The CDR3 coding sequence is TGCGCCAGCAGCCCACTCGAGGGGCGCGATACGCAGTATTTT. V is TRBV5-1 and J is TRBJ2-3; perhaps D is TRBD1 or TRBD2 (5 bases each). The CDR3 contains 14 residues. Germline V gene lookup returns CDR1 SGHRS and CDR2 YFSETQ. Trimming pared 4 bases from V and 6 bases from J, leaving 15 bases between.